The rows below give T cell receptor beta chains drawn from one sample of a study of T-cell reconstitution after alpha-beta-depleted transplantation in children. TCRdb called the PCR reads again in MiXCR, with one record for every CDR3 protein. Of more than 300,000 distinct CDR3 sequences in the sample, around 15% were seen once. Here the sequenced sample was PBMCs, mostly from graft donor cells, taken 360 days after TCRalphabeta/CD19-depleted stem cell transplant. These receptors all stem from a male patient aged 2-9 years who had a stem cell transplant for acute lymphoblastic leukemia, so the T cells may come from the graft donor. CDR3s include the opening cysteine and the closing phenylalanine or tryptophan. D genes are given only for firm matches. Only some rows state a clone size, as once, few, many or a class for expanded clones.

j_gene,d_gene,v_gene,abundance,len,CDR3aa,CDR3nt
TRBJ2-2,-,TRBV24-1,few,12,CATSDHTGELFF,TGTGCCACCAGTGACCACACCGGGGAGCTGTTTTTT
TRBJ2-5,TRBD2,TRBV10-3,many,13,CAISASGRETQYF,TGTGCCATCAGTGCAAGCGGGAGAGAGACCCAGTACTTC
TRBJ2-1,-,TRBV9,many,14,CASSVGGSDPEQFF,TGTGCCAGCAGCGTAGGAGGTTCGGACCCCGAGCAGTTCTTC
TRBJ2-5,-,TRBV28,-,14,CASSTGMGRETQYF,TGTGCCAGCAGTACAGGGATGGGGAGAGAGACCCAGTACTTC
TRBJ1-4,TRBD1,TRBV15,-,20,CATSSGQERRSSTTNEKLFF,TGTGCCACCAGCAGTGGACAGGAGAGGCGGTCGAGTACAACTAATGAAAAACTGTTTTTT
TRBJ1-1,-,TRBV5-5,many,15,CASNLSGGRDTEAFF,TGTGCCAGCAACTTATCCGGGGGCCGGGACACTGAAGCTTTCTTT
TRBJ2-1,-,TRBV29-1,once,16,CSVALLGGKRDNEQFF,TGCAGCGTTGCCCTCTTAGGGGGGAAACGCGACAATGAGCAGTTCTTC
TRBJ2-7,TRBD2,TRBV28,many,14,CASSLLAGAYEQYF,TGTGCCAGCAGTCTACTAGCGGGAGCCTACGAGCAGTACTTC
TRBJ2-7,-,TRBV10-3,-,15,CAISDPATSSYEQYF,TGTGCCATCAGTGATCCAGCGACGAGCTCCTACGAGCAGTACTTC
TRBJ2-4,-,TRBV4-2,-,17,CASSQDSGRQAKNIQYF,TGTGCCAGCAGCCAAGATAGTGGAAGGCAGGCCAAAAACATTCAGTACTTC
TRBJ2-2,-,TRBV29-1,many,13,CSVEGASTGELFF,TGCAGCGTTGAAGGGGCAAGCACCGGGGAGCTGTTTTTT
TRBJ1-4,-,TRBV29-1,-,10,CSVEEGAVFF,TGCAGCGTTGAAGAAGGGGCGGTGTTTTTT
TRBJ2-4,TRBD2,TRBV28,few,17,CASSPLTSGRVGNIQYF,TGTGCCAGCAGTCCCTTGACTAGCGGGAGGGTAGGGAACATTCAGTACTTC
TRBJ2-5,-,TRBV7-2,-,12,CASSATEETQYF,TGTGCCAGCAGCGCCACTGAGGAGACCCAGTACTTC
TRBJ2-3,-,TRBV20-1,-,15,CSARDPRGGTDTQYF,TGCAGTGCTAGAGACCCGAGGGGGGGCACAGATACGCAGTATTTT
TRBJ2-5,-,TRBV11-2,few,15,CASSLEGTGRETQYF,TGTGCCAGCAGCTTAGAAGGGACGGGCAGAGAGACCCAGTACTTC
TRBJ2-3,-,TRBV12-5,few,13,CASGTPSTDTQYF,TGTGCTAGTGGTACCCCCTCAACAGATACGCAGTATTTT
TRBJ2-5,TRBD2,TRBV6-2/TRBV6-3,few,17,CASSHTGLAGFRETQYF,TGTGCCAGCAGCCACACCGGACTAGCGGGATTTAGAGAGACCCAGTACTTC
TRBJ2-7,-,TRBV27,-,14,CASSFAGFSYEQYF,TGTGCCAGCAGTTTTGCAGGGTTCTCCTACGAGCAGTACTTC
TRBJ2-3,-,TRBV4-3,many,12,CASSERPSTQYF,TGCGCCAGCAGCGAGCGTCCAAGTACGCAGTATTTT
TRBJ2-5,-,TRBV7-9,many,14,CASSPGSGRETQYF,TGTGCCAGCAGTCCAGGTAGCGGACGAGAGACCCAGTACTTC
TRBJ1-4,-,TRBV11-2,many,13,CAGSAGVNEKLFF,TGTGCCGGCTCCGCGGGGGTTAATGAAAAACTGTTTTTT
TRBJ1-1,TRBD1,TRBV27,-,16,CASSIGTGLSPTEAFF,TGTGCCAGCAGTATAGGGACAGGCCTCAGCCCCACTGAAGCTTTCTTT
TRBJ2-3,TRBD2,TRBV12-3/TRBV12-4,many,16,CASSFQLAGSTDTQYF,TGTGCCAGCAGTTTTCAGCTAGCGGGGAGCACAGATACGCAGTATTTT
TRBJ2-3,-,TRBV7-8,few,15,CASSPNWGRADTQYF,TGTGCCAGCAGCCCCAATTGGGGGAGAGCGGATACGCAGTATTTT
TRBJ2-7,-,TRBV6-2/TRBV6-3,-,15,CASSSLDPRGYEQYF,TGTGCCAGCAGTTCACTCGACCCGAGAGGCTACGAGCAGTACTTC
TRBJ2-5,TRBD2,TRBV4-1,few,14,CASSRGLDQETQYF,TGCGCCAGCAGCCGCGGACTAGATCAGGAGACCCAGTACTTC
TRBJ2-3,-,TRBV15,many,17,CATSRPDRFASTDTQYF,TGTGCCACCAGCAGGCCCGATAGGTTCGCTAGCACAGATACGCAGTATTTT
TRBJ2-4,-,TRBV3-1,few,13,CASSQPGRNIQYF,TGTGCCAGCAGCCAACCAGGTAGAAACATTCAGTACTTC
TRBJ1-1,-,TRBV4-2,-,15,CASSQDLGGYTEAFF,TGTGCCAGCAGCCAAGACCTGGGAGGTTACACTGAAGCTTTCTTT
TRBJ2-1,TRBD2,TRBV6-1,-,15,CASSPILAEYKEQFF,TGTGCCAGCAGTCCCATTCTAGCGGAGTACAAGGAGCAGTTCTTC
TRBJ2-7,-,TRBV7-9,many,16,CASSPGIGSTFYEQYF,TGTGCCAGCAGCCCAGGAATAGGGTCGACATTCTACGAGCAGTACTTC
TRBJ2-1,TRBD2,TRBV20-1,-,17,CSAPAGLAGGGYNEQFF,TGCAGTGCTCCTGCGGGACTAGCGGGAGGGGGATACAATGAGCAGTTCTTC
TRBJ2-1,TRBD2,TRBV20-1,-,15,CSARYLAGPYNEQFF,TGCAGTGCTAGATACCTAGCGGGACCCTACAATGAGCAGTTCTTC
TRBJ2-1,TRBD2,TRBV12-3/TRBV12-4,few,13,CASSFGTSYEQFF,TGTGCCAGCAGTTTTGGGACTAGCTATGAGCAGTTCTTC
TRBJ1-2,TRBD1,TRBV5-1,-,13,CASSMDRVYGYTF,TGCGCCAGCAGCATGGACAGGGTCTATGGCTACACCTTC
TRBJ1-6,TRBD1,TRBV15,many,16,CATSRSRQGRDSPLHF,TGTGCCACCAGCAGATCAAGACAGGGGAGGGATTCACCCCTCCACTTT
TRBJ2-7,-,TRBV7-2,many,13,CASSQTSSYEQYF,TGTGCCAGCAGCCAGACTAGTTCCTACGAGCAGTACTTC
TRBJ2-1,-,TRBV4-3,few,15,CASSGYRDTYNEQFF,TGCGCCAGCAGCGGTTACCGGGACACTTACAATGAGCAGTTCTTC
TRBJ1-4,-,TRBV4-3,few,14,CASSQDPGAMVPFF,TGCGCCAGCAGCCAAGACCCTGGGGCGATGGTTCCGTTTTTT
TRBJ2-7,TRBD1,TRBV10-2,few,16,CASSEVWGQGTYEQYF,TGCGCCAGCAGTGAGGTCTGGGGACAGGGGACCTACGAGCAGTACTTC
TRBJ2-4,-,TRBV28,-,12,CASSPVAGGADF,-
TRBJ2-7,-,TRBV7-2,few,16,CASSLRLAVSTYEQYF,TGTGCCAGCAGCCTCAGGCTGGCGGTCTCCACCTACGAGCAGTACTTC
TRBJ1-2,-,TRBV6-5,-,12,CASQETPYGYTF,TGTGCCAGCCAGGAGACACCCTATGGCTACACCTTC
TRBJ1-1,TRBD1,TRBV6-2/TRBV6-3,-,12,CASDRGRTEAFF,TGTGCCAGCGACAGGGGGCGGACTGAAGCTTTCTTT
TRBJ1-2,-,TRBV29-1,few,14,CSVEDGVANYGYTF,TGCAGCGTTGAAGACGGGGTAGCTAACTATGGCTACACCTTC
TRBJ2-7,-,TRBV25-1,few,15,CASSEEGGQSYEQYF,TGTGCCAGCAGTGAGGAGGGGGGACAGTCCTACGAGCAGTACTTC
TRBJ2-2,-,TRBV6-5,many,15,CASSYSRRGGRELFF,TGTGCCAGCAGTTACTCTCGGAGGGGAGGCAGGGAGCTGTTTTTT
TRBJ2-7,TRBD1,TRBV25-1,-,15,CASSRGRDRAHEQYF,TGTGCCAGCAGTCGAGGGCGGGACAGGGCCCACGAGCAGTACTTC
TRBJ2-5,TRBD2,TRBV6-2/TRBV6-3,-,18,CASSYPTSSGRFRETQYF,TGTGCCAGCAGTTACCCTACATCTAGCGGGAGATTTAGAGAGACCCAGTACTTC
TRBJ2-7,-,TRBV29-1,few,12,CSVGVGRTEQYF,TGCAGCGTTGGTGTGGGCAGGACCGAGCAGTACTTC
TRBJ2-6,-,TRBV12-3/TRBV12-4,-,16,CASSPGPNSGANVLTF,TGTGCCAGCAGTCCGGGGCCTAACTCTGGGGCCAACGTCCTGACTTTC